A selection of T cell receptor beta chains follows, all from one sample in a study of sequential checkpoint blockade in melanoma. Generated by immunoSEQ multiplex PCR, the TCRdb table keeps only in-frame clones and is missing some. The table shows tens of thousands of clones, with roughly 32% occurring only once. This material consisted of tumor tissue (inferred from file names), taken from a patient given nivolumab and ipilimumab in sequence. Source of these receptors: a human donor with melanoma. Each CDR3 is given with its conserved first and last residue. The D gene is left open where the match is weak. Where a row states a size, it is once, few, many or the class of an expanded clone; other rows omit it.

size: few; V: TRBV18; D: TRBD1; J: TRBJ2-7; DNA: TGTGCCAGCTCACCAGGGACAGGGTCCTACGAGCAGTACTTC; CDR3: CASSPGTGSYEQYF
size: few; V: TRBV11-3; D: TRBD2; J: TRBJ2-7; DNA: TGTGCCAGCAGCTTAAACCCGGGACTAGCGGGGGGGAACGAGCAGTACTTC; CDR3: CASSLNPGLAGGNEQYF
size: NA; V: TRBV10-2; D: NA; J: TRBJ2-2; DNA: TGCGCCAGCAGTGAGCGGAGGACCGGGGAGCTGTTTTTT; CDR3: CASSERRTGELFF
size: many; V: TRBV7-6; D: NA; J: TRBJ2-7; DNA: TGTGCCAGCAGCTTAGCGGGAAGGGCATTCGGGCAGGAGCAGTACTTC; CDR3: CASSLAGRAFGQEQYF
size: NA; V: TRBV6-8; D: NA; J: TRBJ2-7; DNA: TGTGCCAGCAGAGAAGACGGACCCACCTACGAGCAGTACTTC; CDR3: CASREDGPTYEQYF
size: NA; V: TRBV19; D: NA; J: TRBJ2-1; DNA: TGTGCCAGTAGTACCCTACACAATGAGCAGTTCTTC; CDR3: CASSTLHNEQFF
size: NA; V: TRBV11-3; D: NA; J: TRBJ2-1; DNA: TGTGCCAGCAGCCGGAGCTTGGGCTACAATGAGCAGTTCTTC; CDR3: CASSRSLGYNEQFF
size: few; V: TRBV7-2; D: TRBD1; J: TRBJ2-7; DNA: TGTGCCAGCAGGGCGACAGGGGTGGACGAGCAGTACTTC; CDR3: CASRATGVDEQYF
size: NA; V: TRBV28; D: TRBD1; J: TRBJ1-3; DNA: TGTGCCAGCAGTACCGCTTGGACAGGGAGAGGAGTCTCTGGAAACACCATATATTTT; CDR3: CASSTAWTGRGVSGNTIYF
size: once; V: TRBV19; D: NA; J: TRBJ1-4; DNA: TGTGCCAGTAGTATTCTGTCTTCTAATGAAAAACTGTTTTTT; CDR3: CASSILSSNEKLFF
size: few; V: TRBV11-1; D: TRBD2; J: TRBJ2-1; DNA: TGTGCCAGCAGCTCAAAGACTAGCGGGGGTTGGAATGAGCAGTTCTTC; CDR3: CASSSKTSGGWNEQFF
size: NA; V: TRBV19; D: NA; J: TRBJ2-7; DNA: TGTGCCAGTAGTAGGAAAGCTTCGTACGAGCAGTACTTC; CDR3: CASSRKASYEQYF
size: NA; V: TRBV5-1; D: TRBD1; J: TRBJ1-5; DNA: TGCGCCAGCAGCTCAGGACAGGGTAGCAATCAGCCCCAGCATTTT; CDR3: CASSSGQGSNQPQHF
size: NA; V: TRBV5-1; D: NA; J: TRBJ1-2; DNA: TGCGCCAGCAGCTTGGGGCAAACAACCTATGGCTACACCTTC; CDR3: CASSLGQTTYGYTF
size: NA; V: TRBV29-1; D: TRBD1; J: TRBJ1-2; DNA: TGCAGCGTAGCTGGGGGGCAGGGGGATGGCTACACCTTC; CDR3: CSVAGGQGDGYTF
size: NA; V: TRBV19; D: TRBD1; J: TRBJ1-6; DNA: TGTGCCAGTAGTGCCCCGACAGGGGGATTATCACCCCTCCACTTT; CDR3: CASSAPTGGLSPLHF
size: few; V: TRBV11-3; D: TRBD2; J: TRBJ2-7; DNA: TGTGCCAGCAGCTTAACTAGCGGGAGGGCCGAGCAGTACTTC; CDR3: CASSLTSGRAEQYF
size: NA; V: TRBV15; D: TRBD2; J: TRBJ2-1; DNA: TGTGCCACCAGCGGCCTGGGGGGACTAGCGGGAGCAAATAATGAGCAGTTCTTC; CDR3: CATSGLGGLAGANNEQFF
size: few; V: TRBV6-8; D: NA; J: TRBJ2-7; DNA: TGTGCCAGCAGTCGACCCGGGTCCCCAGCCTACGAGCAGTACTTC; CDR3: CASSRPGSPAYEQYF
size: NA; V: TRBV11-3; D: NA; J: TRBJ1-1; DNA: TGTGCCAGCAGCTTGGCTTCTGAGTTGAGGACCGCTCTTAACACTGAAGCTTTCTTT; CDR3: CASSLASELRTALNTEAFF